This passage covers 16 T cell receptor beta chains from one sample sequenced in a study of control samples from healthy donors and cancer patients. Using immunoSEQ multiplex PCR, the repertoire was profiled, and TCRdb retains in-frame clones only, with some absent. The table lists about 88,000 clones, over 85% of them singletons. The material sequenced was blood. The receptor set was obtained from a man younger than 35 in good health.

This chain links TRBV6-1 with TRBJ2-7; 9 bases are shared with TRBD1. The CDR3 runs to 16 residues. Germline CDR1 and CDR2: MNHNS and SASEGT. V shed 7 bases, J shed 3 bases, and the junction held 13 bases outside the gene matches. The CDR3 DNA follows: TGTGCCAGCATTGAGAACCCCGGGACAGGGCTCTACGAGCAGTACTTC. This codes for CASIENPGTGLYEQYF.

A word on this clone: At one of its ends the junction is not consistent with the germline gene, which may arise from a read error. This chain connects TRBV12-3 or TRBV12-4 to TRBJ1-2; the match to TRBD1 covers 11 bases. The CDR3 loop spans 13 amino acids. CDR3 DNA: TGTGCCAGCAGTTACCGGACAGGGGGCGAGTCAGGCTTC. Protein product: CASSYRTGGESGF.

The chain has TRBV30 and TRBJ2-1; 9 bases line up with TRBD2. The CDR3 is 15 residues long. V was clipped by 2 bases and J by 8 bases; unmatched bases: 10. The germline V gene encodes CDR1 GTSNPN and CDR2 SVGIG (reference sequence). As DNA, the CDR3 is TGTGCCTGGAGTAATCCGGCGGGGGGGCGAGATGAGCAGTTCTTC. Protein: CAWSNPAGGRDEQFF.

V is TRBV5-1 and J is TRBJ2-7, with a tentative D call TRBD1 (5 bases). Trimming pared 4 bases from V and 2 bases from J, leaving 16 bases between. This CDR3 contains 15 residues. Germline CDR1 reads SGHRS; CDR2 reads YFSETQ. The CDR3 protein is CASSGGAGPTYEQYF. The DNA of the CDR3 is TGCGCCAGCAGCGGTGGGGCAGGTCCTACCTACGAGCAGTACTTC.

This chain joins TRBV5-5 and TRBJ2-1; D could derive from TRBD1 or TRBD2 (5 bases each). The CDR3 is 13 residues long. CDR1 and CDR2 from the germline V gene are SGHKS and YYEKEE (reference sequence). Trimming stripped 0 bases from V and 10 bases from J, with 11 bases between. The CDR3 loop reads CASSLVGAVEQFF. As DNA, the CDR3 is TGTGCCAGCAGCTTGGTCGGGGCAGTCGAGCAGTTCTTC.

CDR3 residues: CASSLAVGQPQHF. DNA of the CDR3: TGCGCCAGCAGCTTGGCCGTGGGGCAGCCCCAGCATTTT. The V and J genes are TRBV5-1 and TRBJ1-5; D is uncertain. Per the germline V gene, CDR1 is SGHRS and CDR2 is YFSETQ. V dropped 0 bases and J dropped 7 bases, with 8 bases sitting between them. The CDR3 sequence is 13 residues long.

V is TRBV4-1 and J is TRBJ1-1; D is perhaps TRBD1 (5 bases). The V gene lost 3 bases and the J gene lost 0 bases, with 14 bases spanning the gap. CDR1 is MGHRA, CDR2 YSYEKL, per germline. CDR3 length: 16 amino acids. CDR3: CASSQAPGRMNTEAFF. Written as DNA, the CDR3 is TGCGCCAGCAGCCAGGCTCCGGGACGGATGAACACTGAAGCTTTCTTT.

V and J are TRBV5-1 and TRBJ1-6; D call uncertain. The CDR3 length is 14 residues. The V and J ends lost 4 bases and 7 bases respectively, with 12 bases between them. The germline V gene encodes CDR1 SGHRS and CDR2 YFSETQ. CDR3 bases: TGCGCCAGCAGCCAACGGACGGGGAATTCACCCCTCCACTTT. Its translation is CASSQRTGNSPLHF.

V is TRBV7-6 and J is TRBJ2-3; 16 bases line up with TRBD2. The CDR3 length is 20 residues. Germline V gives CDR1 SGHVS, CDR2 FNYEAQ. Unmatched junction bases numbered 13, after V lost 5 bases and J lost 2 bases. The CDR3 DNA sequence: TGTGCCAGCAGCAAAATCCCGGGACTAGCGGGGGGGCAGGACACAGATACGCAGTATTTT. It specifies CASSKIPGLAGGQDTDTQYF.

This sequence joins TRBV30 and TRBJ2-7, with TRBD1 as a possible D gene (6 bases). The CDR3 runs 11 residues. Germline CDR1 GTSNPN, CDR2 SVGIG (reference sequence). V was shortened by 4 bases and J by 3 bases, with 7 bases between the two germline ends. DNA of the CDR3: TGTGCCTGGACGGACAGCTACGAGCAGTACTTC. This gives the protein CAWTDSYEQYF.

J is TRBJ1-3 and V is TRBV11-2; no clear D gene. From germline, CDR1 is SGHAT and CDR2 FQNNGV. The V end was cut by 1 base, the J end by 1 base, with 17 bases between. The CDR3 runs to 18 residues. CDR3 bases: TGTGCCAGCAGCTTAGCCAGGCGCAGTCTTTTTTCTGGAAACACCATATATTTT. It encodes CASSLARRSLFSGNTIYF.

CDR3: CASGWTGELFF. DNA of the CDR3: TGTGCCAGCGGCTGGACCGGGGAGCTGTTTTTT. The chain joins TRBV2 to TRBJ2-2, with D hard to call. The length of the CDR3 is 11 residues. The V gene lost 8 bases and the J gene lost 5 bases, with 6 bases spanning the gap. CDR1 is SNHLY and CDR2 is FYNNEI in the germline V gene.

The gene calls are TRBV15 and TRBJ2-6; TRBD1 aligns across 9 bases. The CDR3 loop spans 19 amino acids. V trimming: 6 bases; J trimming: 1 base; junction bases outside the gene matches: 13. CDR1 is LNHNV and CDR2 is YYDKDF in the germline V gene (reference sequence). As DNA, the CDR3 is TGTGCCACCAGTTCAGTGTTGGGACAGGGATCGTCTGGGGCCAACGTCCTGACTTTC. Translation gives CATSSVLGQGSSGANVLTF.

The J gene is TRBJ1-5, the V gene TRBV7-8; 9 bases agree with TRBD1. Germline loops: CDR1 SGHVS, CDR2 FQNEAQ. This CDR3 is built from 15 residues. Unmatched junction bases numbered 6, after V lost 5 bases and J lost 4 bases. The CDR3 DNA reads TGTGCCAGCAGCCCGGACAGGGGAAGGAATCAGCCCCAGCATTTT. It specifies CASSPDRGRNQPQHF. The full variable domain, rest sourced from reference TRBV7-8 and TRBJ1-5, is GAGVSQSPRYKVAKRGQDVALRCDPISGHVSLFWYQQALGQGPEFLTYFQNEAQLDKSGLPSDRFFAERPEGSVSTLKIQRTQQEDSAVYLCASSPDRGRNQPQHFGDGTRLSIL.

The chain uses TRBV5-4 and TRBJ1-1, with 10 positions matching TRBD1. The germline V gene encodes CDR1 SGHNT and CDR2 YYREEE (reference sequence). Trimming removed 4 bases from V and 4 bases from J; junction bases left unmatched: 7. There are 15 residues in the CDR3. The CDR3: CASSTPTGGITEAFF. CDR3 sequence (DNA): TGTGCCAGCAGCACCCCGACAGGGGGCATCACTGAAGCTTTCTTT.

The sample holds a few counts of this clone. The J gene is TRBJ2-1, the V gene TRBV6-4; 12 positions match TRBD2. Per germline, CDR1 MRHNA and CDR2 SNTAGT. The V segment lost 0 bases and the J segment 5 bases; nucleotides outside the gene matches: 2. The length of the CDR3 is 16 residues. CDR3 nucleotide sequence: TGTGCCAGCAGTGACTCGGGGACTAGCGGGCACAATGAGCAGTTCTTC. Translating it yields CASSDSGTSGHNEQFF.